The clone carrying this T cell receptor (beta chain) was found a few times. This sample was taken from a study of T-cell reconstitution after alpha-beta-depleted transplantation in children. The length of the CDR3 is 14 residues. Per the germline V gene, CDR1 is SGHRS and CDR2 is YFSETQ. The V gene end was trimmed by 4 bases and the J gene end by 1 base; junction bases not matched to a gene: 5. Preparation of the TCRbeta library involved a method that used unique molecular identifiers. TCRdb analysed the PCR reads with MiXCR anew, one entry per CDR3 protein. The top ten hold 3.3% of the sample, which has hundreds of thousands of distinct CDR3 sequences, about 16% seen once.

The clonotype comes from a human donor who donated a stem cell graft to a child with acute lymphoblastic leukemia. Sample: PBMCs from the stem cell graft donor, taken from the stem cell graft. The V and J genes are TRBV5-1 and TRBJ2-7, with TRBD1 identical over 7 bases. The CDR3 here is CASSPGQASYEQYF. As DNA, the CDR3 is TGCGCCAGCAGCCCAGGACAGGCTTCCTACGAGCAGTACTTC.